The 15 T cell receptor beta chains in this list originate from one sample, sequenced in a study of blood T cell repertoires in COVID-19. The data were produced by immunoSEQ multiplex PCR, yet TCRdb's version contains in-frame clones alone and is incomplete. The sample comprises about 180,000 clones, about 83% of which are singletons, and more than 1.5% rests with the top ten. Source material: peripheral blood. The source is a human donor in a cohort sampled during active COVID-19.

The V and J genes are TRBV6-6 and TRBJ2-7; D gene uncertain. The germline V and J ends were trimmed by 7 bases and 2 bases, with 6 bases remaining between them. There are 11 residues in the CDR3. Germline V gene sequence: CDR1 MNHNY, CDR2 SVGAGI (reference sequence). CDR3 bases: TGTGCCAGCATCCCCACCTACGAGCAGTACTTC. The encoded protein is CASIPTYEQYF.

The CDR3: CASSEDWGTAFGEKLFF. For the CDR3, the DNA is TGTGCCAGCAGTGAGGACTGGGGTACGGCGTTTGGGGAAAAACTGTTTTTT. This rearrangement joins TRBV6-1 to TRBJ1-4; D remains unclear. V dropped 3 bases and J dropped 8 bases, with 22 bases sitting between them. CDR1 and CDR2 (germline): MNHNS, SASEGT. The CDR3 has 17 residues.

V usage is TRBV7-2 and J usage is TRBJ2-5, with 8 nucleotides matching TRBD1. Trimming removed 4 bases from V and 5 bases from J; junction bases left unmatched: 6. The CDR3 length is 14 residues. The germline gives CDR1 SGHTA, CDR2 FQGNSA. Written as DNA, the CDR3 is TGTGCCAGCAGCTCAAGGACAGGGCTCGAGACCCAGTACTTC. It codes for CASSSRTGLETQYF.

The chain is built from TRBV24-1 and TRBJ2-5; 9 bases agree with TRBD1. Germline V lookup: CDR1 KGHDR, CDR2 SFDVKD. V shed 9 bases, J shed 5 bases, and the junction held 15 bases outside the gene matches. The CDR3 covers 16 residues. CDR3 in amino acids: CATSLGTGILQETQYF. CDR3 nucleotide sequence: TGTGCCACCTCGCTAGGGACAGGGATCCTCCAGGAGACCCAGTACTTC.

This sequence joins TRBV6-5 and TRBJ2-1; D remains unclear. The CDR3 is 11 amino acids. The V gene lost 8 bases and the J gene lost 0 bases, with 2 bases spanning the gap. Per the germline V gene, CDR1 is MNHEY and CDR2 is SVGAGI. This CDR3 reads CASHSYNEQFF. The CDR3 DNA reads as TGTGCCAGCCACTCCTACAATGAGCAGTTCTTC.

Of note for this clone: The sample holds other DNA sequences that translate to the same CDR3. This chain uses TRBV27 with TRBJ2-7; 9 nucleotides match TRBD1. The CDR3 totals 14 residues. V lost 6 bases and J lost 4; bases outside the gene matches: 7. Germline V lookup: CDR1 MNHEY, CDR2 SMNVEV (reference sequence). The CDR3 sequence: CASSPGQGGYEQYF. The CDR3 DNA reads TGTGCCAGCAGCCCGGGACAGGGTGGGTACGAGCAGTACTTC.

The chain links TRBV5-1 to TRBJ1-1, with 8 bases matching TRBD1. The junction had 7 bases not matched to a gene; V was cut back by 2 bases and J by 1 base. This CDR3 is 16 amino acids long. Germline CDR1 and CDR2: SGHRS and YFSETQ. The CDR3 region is CASSLQGGQGNTEAFF. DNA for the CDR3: TGCGCCAGCAGCTTACAGGGGGGCCAGGGGAACACTGAAGCTTTCTTT.

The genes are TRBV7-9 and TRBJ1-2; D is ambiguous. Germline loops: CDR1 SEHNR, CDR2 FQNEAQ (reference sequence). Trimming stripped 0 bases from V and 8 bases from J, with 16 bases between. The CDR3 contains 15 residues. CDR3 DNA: TGTGCCAGCAGCTTAGCGAGCAGGCTAAAGATAGGCTACACCTTC. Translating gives CASSLASRLKIGYTF.

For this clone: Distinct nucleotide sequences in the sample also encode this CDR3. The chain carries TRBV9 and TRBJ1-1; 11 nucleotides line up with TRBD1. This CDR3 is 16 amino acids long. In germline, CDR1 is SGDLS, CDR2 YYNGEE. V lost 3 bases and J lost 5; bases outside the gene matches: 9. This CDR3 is CASSGRTGGAGTEAFF. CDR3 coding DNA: TGTGCCAGCAGCGGAAGGACAGGGGGCGCAGGGACTGAAGCTTTCTTT.

As DNA, the CDR3 is TGCAGCGTTGGGGGGGTCCTTAATGAAAAACTGTTTTTT. It translates to CSVGGVLNEKLFF. The rearrangement uses TRBV29-1 and TRBJ1-4; TRBD1 might be the D (5 bases). This CDR3 spans 13 amino acids. Germline assignment: CDR1 SQVTM and CDR2 ANQGSEA. The V end was cut by 4 bases, the J end by 4 bases, with 10 bases between.

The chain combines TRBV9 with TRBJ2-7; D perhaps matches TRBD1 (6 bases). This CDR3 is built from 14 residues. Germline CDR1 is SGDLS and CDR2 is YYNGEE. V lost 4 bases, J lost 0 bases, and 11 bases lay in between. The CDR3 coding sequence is TGTGCCAGCAGCCCAGGACAGAACTCCTACGAGCAGTACTTC. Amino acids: CASSPGQNSYEQYF.

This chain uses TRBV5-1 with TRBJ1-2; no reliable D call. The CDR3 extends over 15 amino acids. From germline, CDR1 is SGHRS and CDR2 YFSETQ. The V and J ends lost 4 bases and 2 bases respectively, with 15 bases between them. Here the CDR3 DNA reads TGCGCCAGCAGCCCTGGTTGGGCTAACAACTATGGCTACACCTTC. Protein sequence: CASSPGWANNYGYTF. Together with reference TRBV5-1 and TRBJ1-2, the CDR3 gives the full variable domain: KAGVTQTPRYLIKTRGQQVTLSCSPISGHRSVSWYQQTPGQGLQFLFEYFSETQRNKGNFPGRFSGRQFSNSRSEMNVSTLELGDSALYLCASSPGWANNYGYTFGSGTRLTVV.

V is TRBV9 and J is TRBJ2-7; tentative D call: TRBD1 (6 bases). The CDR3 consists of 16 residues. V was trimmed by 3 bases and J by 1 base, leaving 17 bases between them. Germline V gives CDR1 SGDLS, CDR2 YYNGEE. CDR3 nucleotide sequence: TGTGCCAGCAGCGAAGGGCAGGGGCACCCTTCCTACGAGCAGTACTTC. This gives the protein CASSEGQGHPSYEQYF.

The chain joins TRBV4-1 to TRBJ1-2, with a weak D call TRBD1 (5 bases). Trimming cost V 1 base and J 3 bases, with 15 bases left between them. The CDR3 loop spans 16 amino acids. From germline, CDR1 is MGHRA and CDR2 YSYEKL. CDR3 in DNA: TGCGCCAGCAGCCAAGGGCCATCAGGGCTCTACTATGGCTACACCTTC. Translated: CASSQGPSGLYYGYTF.

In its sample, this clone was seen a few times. The CDR3 is CASSFWGIQPQHF. The CDR3 DNA sequence: TGTGCCAGCAGCTTTTGGGGCATTCAGCCCCAGCATTTT. The chain is built from TRBV7-2 and TRBJ1-5; a possible D gene is TRBD1 (5 bases). Trimming took 3 bases from V and 6 from J, leaving 9 bases between them. This CDR3 has 13 amino acids. Per germline, CDR1 SGHTA and CDR2 FQGNSA.